This T cell receptor (beta chain) was found in a study of T-cell memory formation after mild COVID-19. Looked up from germline, CDR1 is SGHDN and CDR2 is FVKESK. V was shortened by 4 bases and J by 9 bases, with 16 bases between the two germline ends. The CDR3 length is 15 residues. TCRdb itself ran the 5' RACE reads through MiXCR, one entry per CDR3 protein. This table has about 350,000 distinct CDR3 sequences, roughly 13% appearing once. This rearrangement joins TRBV14 to TRBJ1-6; D remains ambiguous. Sequencing was performed on PBMCs or a T cell subset sorted from them (not recorded which). This sequence was found in a man in his late teens or twenties who had mild COVID-19 (a few samples of this study predate the infection). Cell type and time point are not known. The CDR3 loop reads CASSPWEGGGSPLHF. CDR3 coding DNA: TGTGCCAGCAGCCCCTGGGAGGGTGGAGGTTCACCCCTCCACTTT.